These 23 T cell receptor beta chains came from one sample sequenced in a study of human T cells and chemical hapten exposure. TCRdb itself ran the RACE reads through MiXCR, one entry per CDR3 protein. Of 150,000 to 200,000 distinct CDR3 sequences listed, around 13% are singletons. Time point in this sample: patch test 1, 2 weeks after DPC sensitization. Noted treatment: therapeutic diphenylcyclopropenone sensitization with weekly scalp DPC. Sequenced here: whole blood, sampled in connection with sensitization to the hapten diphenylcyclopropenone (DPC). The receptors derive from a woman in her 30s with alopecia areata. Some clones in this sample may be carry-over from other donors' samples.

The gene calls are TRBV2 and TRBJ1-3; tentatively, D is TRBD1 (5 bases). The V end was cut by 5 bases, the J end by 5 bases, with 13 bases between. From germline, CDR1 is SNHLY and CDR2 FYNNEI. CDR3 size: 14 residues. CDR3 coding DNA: TGTGCCAGCAGTCAGACAGCTAGCAGAAACACCATATATTTT. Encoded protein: CASSQTASRNTIYF.

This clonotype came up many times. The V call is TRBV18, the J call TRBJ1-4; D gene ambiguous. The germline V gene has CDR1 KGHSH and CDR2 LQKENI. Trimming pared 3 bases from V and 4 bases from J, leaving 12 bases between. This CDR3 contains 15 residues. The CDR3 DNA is TGTGCCAGCTCACCGTCGAGTAGTTTTAATGAAAAACTGTTTTTT. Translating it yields CASSPSSSFNEKLFF. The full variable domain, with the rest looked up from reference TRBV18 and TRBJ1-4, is NAGVMQNPRHLVRRRGQEARLRCSPMKGHSHVYWYRQLPEEGLKFMVYLQKENIIDESGMPKERFSAEFPKEGPSILRIQQVVRGDSAAYFCASSPSSSFNEKLFFGSGTQLSVL.

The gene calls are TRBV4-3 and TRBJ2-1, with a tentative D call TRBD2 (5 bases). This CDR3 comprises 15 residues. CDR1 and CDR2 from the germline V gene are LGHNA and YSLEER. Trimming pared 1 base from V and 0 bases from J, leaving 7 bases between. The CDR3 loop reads CASSQASFSYNEQFF. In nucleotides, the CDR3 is TGCGCCAGCAGCCAAGCTAGCTTCTCCTACAATGAGCAGTTCTTC.

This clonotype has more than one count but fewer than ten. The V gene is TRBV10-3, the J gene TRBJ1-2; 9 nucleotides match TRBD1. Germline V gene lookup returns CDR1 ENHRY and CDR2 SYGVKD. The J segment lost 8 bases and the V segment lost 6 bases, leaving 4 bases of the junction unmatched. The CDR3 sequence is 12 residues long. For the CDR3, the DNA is TGTGCCATCAGATCGACAGGGGGAGGCTACACCTTC. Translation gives CAIRSTGGGYTF.

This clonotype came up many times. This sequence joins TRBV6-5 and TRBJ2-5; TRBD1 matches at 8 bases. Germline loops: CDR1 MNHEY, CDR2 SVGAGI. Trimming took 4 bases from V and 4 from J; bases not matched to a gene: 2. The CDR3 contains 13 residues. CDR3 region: CASSSGTGETQYF. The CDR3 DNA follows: TGTGCCAGCAGTTCTGGGACAGGAGAGACCCAGTACTTC.

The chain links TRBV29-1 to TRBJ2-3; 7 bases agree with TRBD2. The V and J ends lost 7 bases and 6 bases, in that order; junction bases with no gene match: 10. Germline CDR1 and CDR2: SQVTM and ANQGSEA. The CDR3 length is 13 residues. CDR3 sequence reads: CSALADFLDTQYF. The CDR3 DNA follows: TGCAGCGCGCTAGCGGACTTCCTGGATACGCAGTATTTT.

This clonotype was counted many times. The CDR3 is CASSRGGNYNEQFF. The CDR3 DNA reads TGTGCCAGCAGCCGGGGAGGGAACTACAATGAGCAGTTCTTC. This chain links TRBV7-3 with TRBJ2-1, with TRBD2 identical over 7 bases. CDR1 is SGHTA, CDR2 FQGTGA, per germline. The CDR3 is 14 amino acids. The V gene end was trimmed by 5 bases and the J gene end by 3 bases; junction bases not matched to a gene: 4. The full variable domain, with the rest looked up from reference TRBV7-3 and TRBJ2-1, is GAGVSQTPSNKVTEKGKYVELRCDPISGHTALYWYRQSLGQGPEFLIYFQGTGAADDSGLPNDRFFAVRPEGSVSTLKIQRTERGDSAVYLCASSRGGNYNEQFFGPGTRLTVL.

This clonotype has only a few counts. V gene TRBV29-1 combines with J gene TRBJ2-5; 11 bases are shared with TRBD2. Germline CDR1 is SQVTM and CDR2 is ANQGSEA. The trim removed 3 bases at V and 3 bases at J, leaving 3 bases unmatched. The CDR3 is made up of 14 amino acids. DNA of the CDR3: TGCAGCGTTGATGGGACTAGCGGTAAAGAGACCCAGTACTTC. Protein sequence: CSVDGTSGKETQYF. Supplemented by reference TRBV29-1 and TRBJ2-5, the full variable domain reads SAVISQKPSRDICQRGTSLTIQCQVDSQVTMMFWYRQQPGQSLTLIATANQGSEATYESGFVIDKFPISRPNLTFSTLTVSNMSPEDSSIYLCSVDGTSGKETQYFGPGTRLLVL.

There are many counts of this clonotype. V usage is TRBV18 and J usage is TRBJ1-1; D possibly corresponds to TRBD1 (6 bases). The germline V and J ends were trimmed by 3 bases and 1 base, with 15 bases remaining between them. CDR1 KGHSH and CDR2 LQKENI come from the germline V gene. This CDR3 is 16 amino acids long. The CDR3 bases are TGTGCCAGCTCACCCCCCAACAGGGCTGGGAACACTGAAGCTTTCTTT. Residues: CASSPPNRAGNTEAFF.

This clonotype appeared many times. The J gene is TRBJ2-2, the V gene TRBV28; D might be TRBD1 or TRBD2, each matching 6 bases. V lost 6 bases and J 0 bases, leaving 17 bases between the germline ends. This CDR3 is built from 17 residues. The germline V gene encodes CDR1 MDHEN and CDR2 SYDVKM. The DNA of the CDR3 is TGTGCCAGCAGGGAGGGGGGAACCACGACGAACACCGGGGAGCTGTTTTTT. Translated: CASREGGTTTNTGELFF.

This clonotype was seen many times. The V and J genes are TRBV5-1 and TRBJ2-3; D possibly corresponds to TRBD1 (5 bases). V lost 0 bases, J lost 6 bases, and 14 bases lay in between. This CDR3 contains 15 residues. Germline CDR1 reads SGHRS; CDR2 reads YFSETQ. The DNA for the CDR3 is TGCGCCAGCAGCTTGGGACAGCCCTTGACGGATACGCAGTATTTT. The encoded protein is CASSLGQPLTDTQYF.

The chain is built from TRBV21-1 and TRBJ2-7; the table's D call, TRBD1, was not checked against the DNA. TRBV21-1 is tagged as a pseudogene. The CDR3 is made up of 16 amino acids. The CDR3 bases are TGTGCCAGCAGCGCAGGGGCCCGGGACAGAAGTTACGAGCAGTACTTC. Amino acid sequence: CASSAGARDRSYEQYF.

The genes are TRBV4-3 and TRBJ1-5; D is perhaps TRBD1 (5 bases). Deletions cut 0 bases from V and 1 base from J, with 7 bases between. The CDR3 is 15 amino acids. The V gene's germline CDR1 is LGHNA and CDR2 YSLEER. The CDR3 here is CASSQDSGSNQPQHF. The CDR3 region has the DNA TGCGCCAGCAGCCAAGATTCAGGGAGCAATCAGCCCCAGCATTTT.

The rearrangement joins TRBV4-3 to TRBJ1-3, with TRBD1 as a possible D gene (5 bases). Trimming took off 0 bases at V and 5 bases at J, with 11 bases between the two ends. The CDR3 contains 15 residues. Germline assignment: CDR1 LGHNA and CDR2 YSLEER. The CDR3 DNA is TGCGCCAGCAGCCAAGATATCCAGGGTCGAAACACCATATATTTT. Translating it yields CASSQDIQGRNTIYF.

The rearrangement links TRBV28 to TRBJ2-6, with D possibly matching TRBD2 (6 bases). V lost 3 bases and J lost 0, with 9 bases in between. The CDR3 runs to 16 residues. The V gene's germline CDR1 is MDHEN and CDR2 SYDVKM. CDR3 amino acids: CASSLGLGSGANVLTF. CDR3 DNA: TGTGCCAGCAGTTTGGGACTTGGCTCTGGGGCCAACGTCCTGACTTTC.

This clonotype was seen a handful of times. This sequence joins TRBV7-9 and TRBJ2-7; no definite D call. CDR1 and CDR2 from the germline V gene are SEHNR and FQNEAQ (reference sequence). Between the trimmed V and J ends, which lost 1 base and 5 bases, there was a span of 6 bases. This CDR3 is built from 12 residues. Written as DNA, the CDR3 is TGTGCCAGCAGCTTAGTCAGAAACGAGCAGTACTTC. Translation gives CASSLVRNEQYF.

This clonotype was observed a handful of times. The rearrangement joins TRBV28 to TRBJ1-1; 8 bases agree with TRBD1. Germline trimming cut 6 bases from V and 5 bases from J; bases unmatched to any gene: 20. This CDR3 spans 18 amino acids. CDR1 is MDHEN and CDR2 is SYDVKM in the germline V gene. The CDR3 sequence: CASSPVVGFQGARTEAFF. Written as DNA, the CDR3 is TGTGCCAGCAGCCCGGTAGTAGGCTTTCAGGGGGCTAGGACTGAAGCTTTCTTT.

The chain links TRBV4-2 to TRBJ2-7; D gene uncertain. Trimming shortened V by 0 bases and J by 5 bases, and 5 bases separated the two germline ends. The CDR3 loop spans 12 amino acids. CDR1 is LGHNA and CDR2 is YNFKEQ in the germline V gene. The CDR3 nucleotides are TGTGCCAGCAGCCAAGATCGGCACGAGCAGTACTTC. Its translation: CASSQDRHEQYF.

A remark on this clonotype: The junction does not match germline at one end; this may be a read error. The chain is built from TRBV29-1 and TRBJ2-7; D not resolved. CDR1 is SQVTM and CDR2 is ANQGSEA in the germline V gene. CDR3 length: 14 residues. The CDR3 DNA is TGCGGCGTGGAAAAGGACGGACCAACCTACGAGCAGTACTTC. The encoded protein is CGVEKDGPTYEQYF.

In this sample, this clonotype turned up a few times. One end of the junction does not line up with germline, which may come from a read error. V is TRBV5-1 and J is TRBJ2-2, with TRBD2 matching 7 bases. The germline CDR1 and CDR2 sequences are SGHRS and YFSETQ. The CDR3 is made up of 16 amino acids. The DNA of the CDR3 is TGCGCCAGCAGCTACCAACTAGCGACATTTCCCGGGGAGCTGTCTTTT. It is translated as CASSYQLATFPGELSF. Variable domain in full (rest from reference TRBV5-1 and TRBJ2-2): KAGVTQTPRYLIKTRGQQVTLSCSPISGHRSVSWYQQTPGQGLQFLFEYFSETQRNKGNFPGRFSGRQFSNSRSEMNVSTLELGDSALYLCASSYQLATFPGELSFGEGSRLTVL.

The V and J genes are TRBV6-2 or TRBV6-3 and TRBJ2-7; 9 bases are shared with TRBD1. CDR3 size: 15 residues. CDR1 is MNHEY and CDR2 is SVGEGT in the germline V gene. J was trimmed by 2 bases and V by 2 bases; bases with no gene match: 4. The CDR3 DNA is TGTGCCAGCAGTTACCCGGGACAGGGCACCTACGAGCAGTACTTC. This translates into CASSYPGQGTYEQYF.

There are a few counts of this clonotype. The CDR3 region has the DNA TGCGCCAGCAGCCAAGGGGAACAGGCGGGTTCACCCCTCCACTTT. Amino acids: CASSQGEQAGSPLHF. This chain links TRBV4-1 with TRBJ1-6; maybe TRBD1 (5 bases). Trimming cost V 1 base and J 9 bases, with 13 bases left between them. This CDR3 is built from 15 residues. Germline V gene lookup returns CDR1 MGHRA and CDR2 YSYEKL.

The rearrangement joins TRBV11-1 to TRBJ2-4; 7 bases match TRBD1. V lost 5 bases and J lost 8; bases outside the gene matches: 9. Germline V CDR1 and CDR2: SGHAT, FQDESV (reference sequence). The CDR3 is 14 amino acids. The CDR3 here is CASSKDRAADIQYF. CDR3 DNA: TGTGCCAGCAGCAAAGACAGGGCGGCGGACATTCAGTACTTC.